Listed below are T cell receptor beta chains from one sample, sequenced in a study of breast tumors, draining lymph nodes, adjacent tissues. TCRdb re-derived calls from the multiplex PCR reads in MiXCR, one entry per CDR3 protein. This table has around 300,000 distinct CDR3 sequences, over 25% appearing once. Sequencing input: axillary lymph node tissue. These receptors came from a female donor with breast cancer. Some clones in this sample may be carry-over from other donors' samples. Both conserved end residues are part of each CDR3. D genes are given only for firm matches. A clone size is listed for some rows: how often the clone was seen (once, few, many), or a class if it is expanded.

CDR3 DNA | CDR3 protein | D gene | J gene | clone size | V gene
TGTGCCAGCACCGGACAGTCAACTAGCACAGATACGCAGTATTTT | CASTGQSTSTDTQYF | . | TRBJ2-3 | many | TRBV2
TGTGCCAGCACCCTTCGGGACAGGGTCTACGGGAAAGGAGAAAAACTGTTTTTT | CASTLRDRVYGKGEKLFF | TRBD1 | TRBJ1-4 | . | TRBV12-3/TRBV12-4
TGTGCCTGGAGACTAGCGGCGAACACCGGGGAGCTGTTTTTT | CAWRLAANTGELFF | TRBD2 | TRBJ2-2 | few | TRBV30
TGTGCCAGCAGCTTGCAGCTGGGAGCAGATACGCAGTATTTT | CASSLQLGADTQYF | . | TRBJ2-3 | many | TRBV7-2
TGTGCCTGGAGTCTTAGGTCCAACACTGAAGCTTTCTTT | CAWSLRSNTEAFF | . | TRBJ1-1 | . | TRBV30
TGTGCCAGCAGTTCAAGGGGTAGCAATCAGCCCCAGTACTTC | CASSSRGSNQPQYF | . | TRBJ2-5 | . | TRBV12-3/TRBV12-4
TGTGCCAGCAGCTTACCCCCAGGGACTCAAGGCTACACCTTC | CASSLPPGTQGYTF | . | TRBJ1-2 | many | TRBV5-8
TGTGCCAGTAGTATTGAGCGGGGGGGCACCGGGGAGCTGTTTTTT | CASSIERGGTGELFF | TRBD2 | TRBJ2-2 | many | TRBV19
TGTGCCACCAGCAGAGGGGAAACAGCGGGAGCGGAAGAGACCCAGTACTTC | CATSRGETAGAEETQYF | TRBD2 | TRBJ2-5 | . | TRBV15
TGCAGCGCCCAGGGTGCCTCCTACGAGCAGTACTTC | CSAQGASYEQYF | . | TRBJ2-7 | . | TRBV29-1
TGCGCCAGCAGCTCAAAAACCGGACTGAGAGAGACCCAGTACTTC | CASSSKTGLRETQYF | . | TRBJ2-5 | many | TRBV5-1
TGTGCCAGCAGCAGTGTAGGGAACGTTGGGACCGAGCAGTACTTC | CASSSVGNVGTEQYF | . | TRBJ2-7 | many | TRBV5-5
TGTGCCAGTAGTACCCCTGGGACAGGGGGCGCCAAGACCCAGTACTTC | CASSTPGTGGAKTQYF | TRBD1 | TRBJ2-5 | . | TRBV19
TGTGCCAGCAGCTTGTCGAGGTCTAACTATGGCTACACCTTC | CASSLSRSNYGYTF | . | TRBJ1-2 | many | TRBV5-8
TGTGCCAGTACGGGGTTGTGGGACAGGGTAAAGACCCAGTACTTC | CASTGLWDRVKTQYF | TRBD1 | TRBJ2-5 | . | TRBV19
TGCAGCGGGATATTGGGGGCAGGGAACACTGAAGCTTTCTTT | CSGILGAGNTEAFF | . | TRBJ1-1 | few | TRBV29-1
TGCGCCAGCAGCCGGGGACAGGGGGCCGAGCAGTACTTC | CASSRGQGAEQYF | TRBD1 | TRBJ2-7 | many | TRBV4-1
TGTGCCAGCAGTTTGAGACAGGGTAGCGGCTACACCTTC | CASSLRQGSGYTF | TRBD1 | TRBJ1-2 | . | TRBV27
TGTGCTAGTACTCGGGGGGATGGCTACACCTTC | CASTRGDGYTF | . | TRBJ1-2 | . | TRBV7-8
TGTGCCAGCAGCCGATCCCAGGGACTAGCGGGAGGCCTCTACAATGAGCAGTTCTTC | CASSRSQGLAGGLYNEQFF | . | TRBJ2-1 | . | TRBV12-1
TGCGCCAGCAGCTTGGTCTCCGGGACAGCGGCCTATGGCTACACCTTC | CASSLVSGTAAYGYTF | TRBD1 | TRBJ1-2 | many | TRBV5-1
TGCGCCAGCAGCCACCCAGAAGGGGGCGGCTATCAGCCCCAGCATTTT | CASSHPEGGGYQPQHF | TRBD1 | TRBJ1-5 | many | TRBV4-1